The 32 T cell receptor beta chains listed next were all sequenced from one sample in a study of post-analysis software for immune sequencing data. Study-wide results and limits: Controls had lower frequencies than patients of 4 or 5 TRBV segments, which included TRBV5-6, TRBV5-1 and TRBV20-1.

The antigens these receptors bind are not known. TCR beta cDNA libraries included unique molecular identifiers. TCRdb re-called the PCR reads through MiXCR, storing one row per CDR3 protein. In the table there are roughly 800,000 distinct CDR3 sequences, roughly half of which are singletons. Sequenced: blood. The receptor set was obtained from a girl aged 10 to 17 with multiple sclerosis.

This sequence joins TRBV30 and TRBJ2-7, with 8 positions matching TRBD1. Germline values: CDR1 GTSNPN, CDR2 SVGIG (reference sequence). V trimming: 0 bases; J trimming: 2 bases; junction bases outside the gene matches: 6. The length of the CDR3 is 15 residues. The CDR3 sequence is CAWSVAGTGTYEQYF. As DNA, the CDR3 is TGTGCCTGGAGTGTAGCTGGGACAGGAACCTACGAGCAGTACTTC.

This clonotype was seen a handful of times. The chain employs TRBV7-2 and TRBJ2-7; 7 positions agree with TRBD2. The V gene's germline CDR1 is SGHTA and CDR2 FQGNSA. The V and J ends lost 3 bases and 1 base, in that order; junction bases with no gene match: 3. CDR3 length: 14 residues. The CDR3 sequence: CASSLSGISYEQYF. The CDR3 region has the DNA TGTGCCAGCAGCTTGAGCGGGATTTCCTACGAGCAGTACTTC.

The gene calls are TRBV29-1 and TRBJ2-7, with D maybe TRBD2 (6 bases). Deletions cut 7 bases from V and 2 bases from J, with 18 bases between. This CDR3 has 14 amino acids. CDR1 is SQVTM, CDR2 ANQGSEA, per germline. CDR3: CSAAGRRGTYEQYF. CDR3 DNA sequence: TGCAGCGCCGCGGGGCGCCGGGGGACCTACGAGCAGTACTTC.

This rearrangement joins TRBV5-4 to TRBJ1-2; 7 nucleotides match TRBD1. The J segment lost 4 bases and the V segment lost 4 bases, leaving 7 bases of the junction unmatched. The CDR3 has 14 residues. The germline gives CDR1 SGHNT, CDR2 YYREEE (reference sequence). CDR3 in DNA: TGTGCCAGCAGCGCCGGGACAGAGCCCTATGGCTACACCTTC. It encodes CASSAGTEPYGYTF.

The chain has TRBV10-3 and TRBJ1-1; TRBD1 aligns across 9 bases. The CDR3 runs to 15 residues. Losses at the gene ends were 6 bases for V and 4 bases for J; bases not matched to a gene: 9. CDR1 is ENHRY, CDR2 SYGVKD, per germline. The CDR3 protein is CAIRRTGEGVTEAFF. CDR3 coding DNA: TGTGCCATCAGACGGACAGGGGAAGGGGTCACTGAAGCTTTCTTT.

The chain carries TRBV10-3 and TRBJ2-6; TRBD1 or TRBD2 may be the D gene (6 bases each). Deletions cut 0 bases from V and 4 bases from J, with 13 bases between. The germline V gene encodes CDR1 ENHRY and CDR2 SYGVKD. The CDR3 is made up of 17 amino acids. This CDR3 is CAISESKGGPGANVLTF. DNA of the CDR3: TGTGCCATCAGTGAGTCGAAAGGGGGGCCCGGGGCCAACGTCCTGACTTTC.

The chain has TRBV7-3 and TRBJ1-2; D unclear. This CDR3 has 15 residues. Deletions cut 4 bases from V and 2 bases from J, with 14 bases between. Per germline, CDR1 SGHTA and CDR2 FQGTGA. The CDR3, as DNA: TGTGCCAGCAGCTCTACCAAGACCAACAACTATGGCTACACCTTC. Protein sequence: CASSSTKTNNYGYTF.

The V and J genes are TRBV5-1 and TRBJ1-1; D is uncertain. V was cut by 2 bases and J by 1 base, with 9 bases left in between. The CDR3 covers 14 residues. The V gene's germline CDR1 is SGHRS and CDR2 YFSETQ. CDR3 amino acids: CASSFSRPNTEAFF. CDR3 DNA: TGCGCCAGCAGCTTTTCGCGACCGAACACTGAAGCTTTCTTT.

The chain uses TRBV6-2 or TRBV6-3 and TRBJ2-1; TRBD2 agrees at 12 bases. CDR1 and CDR2 from the germline V gene are MNHEY and SVGEGT. The CDR3 spans 18 residues. Unmatched junction bases numbered 13, after V lost 5 bases and J lost 5 bases. The CDR3 here is CASSQPPASGGAHNEQFF. CDR3 sequence (DNA): TGTGCCAGCAGTCAGCCCCCTGCTAGCGGGGGGGCCCACAATGAGCAGTTCTTC.

The chain couples TRBV14 to TRBJ1-2; D unresolved. Trimming pared 0 bases from V and 0 bases from J, leaving 8 bases between. Per germline, CDR1 SGHDN and CDR2 FVKESK. The CDR3 has 15 amino acids. The CDR3 DNA is TGTGCCAGCAGCCAAGAGCTCCTATCTAACTATGGCTACACCTTC. Translation: CASSQELLSNYGYTF.

The CDR3 DNA reads as TGTGCCAGCAGCCAACAACGGACCGGGACAGGGAGGGGGAATGAGCAGTTCTTC. It yields the protein CASSQQRTGTGRGNEQFF. The chain recombines TRBV4-2 with TRBJ2-1; 9 bases are a match to TRBD1. This CDR3 is 18 amino acids long. CDR1 and CDR2 (germline): LGHNA, YNFKEQ. V dropped 2 bases and J dropped 7; count of bases not matched to a gene: 15.

The V call is TRBV7-2, the J call TRBJ1-2; tentative D call: TRBD1 (5 bases). Germline V lookup: CDR1 SGHTA, CDR2 FQGNSA. The V end was cut by 2 bases, the J end by 12 bases, with 13 bases between. The CDR3 extends over 12 amino acids. The CDR3 is CASSLNLGTHTF. The CDR3 nucleotides read TGTGCCAGCAGCTTAAATCTCGGGACTCACACCTTC.

The chain has TRBV7-8 and TRBJ2-3; perhaps TRBD1 as D (6 bases). CDR1 SGHVS and CDR2 FQNEAQ come from the germline V gene. This CDR3 has 15 residues. Trimming stripped 1 base from V and 2 bases from J, with 10 bases between. The CDR3 bases are TGTGCCAGCAGCTTAGAGGGGGTGAACACAGATACGCAGTATTTT. This sequence encodes CASSLEGVNTDTQYF.

The chain recombines TRBV5-1 with TRBJ2-1; 7 bases line up with TRBD1. The V and J ends lost 7 bases and 10 bases, in that order; junction bases with no gene match: 14. Germline CDR1 reads SGHRS; CDR2 reads YFSETQ. The CDR3 loop spans 14 amino acids. The CDR3 region is CASRGQAPPGEQFF. CDR3 bases: TGCGCCAGCCGCGGACAGGCCCCGCCAGGGGAGCAGTTCTTC.

This clonotype was counted only a few times. V usage is TRBV5-1 and J usage is TRBJ2-5; D might be TRBD1 (5 bases). Germline V gene lookup returns CDR1 SGHRS and CDR2 YFSETQ. This CDR3 is 13 amino acids long. Trimming shortened V by 6 bases and J by 1 base, and 10 bases separated the two germline ends. CDR3 amino acids: CASNRQPQETQYF. CDR3 nucleotide sequence: TGCGCCAGCAATCGACAGCCCCAAGAGACCCAGTACTTC.

The CDR3 bases are TGTGCCAGCAAACACAGGGAAGAGGGAGAGACCCAGTACTTC. Translated, it gives CASKHREEGETQYF. The chain is built from TRBV12-3 or TRBV12-4 and TRBJ2-5, with a weak D call TRBD1 (6 bases). Between the trimmed V and J ends, which lost 7 bases and 4 bases, there was a span of 16 bases. The CDR3 extends over 14 amino acids.

This clonotype was recorded a few times. The rearrangement links TRBV10-3 to TRBJ2-1; possible D gene TRBD2, 6 bases. The germline V and J ends were trimmed by 8 bases and 6 bases, with 14 bases remaining between them. Germline CDR1 is ENHRY and CDR2 is SYGVKD. The CDR3 runs 13 residues. The CDR3 spells CAIRDSPINEQFF. For the CDR3, the DNA is TGTGCCATCCGGGACTCCCCGATCAATGAGCAGTTCTTC.

The table lists this clonotype with a few counts. The V and J genes are TRBV2 and TRBJ2-5; D remains ambiguous. The CDR3 loop spans 14 amino acids. The germline V gene has CDR1 SNHLY and CDR2 FYNNEI. V was cut by 9 bases and J by 2 bases, with 16 bases left in between. The CDR3 DNA is TGTGCCAGGACCACCGACGGTAGACAAGAGACCCAGTACTTC. This gives the protein CARTTDGRQETQYF.

The V gene is TRBV5-1, the J gene TRBJ1-2; 8 nucleotides align to TRBD1. CDR3 length equals 16 residues. V lost 3 bases, J lost 0 bases, and 7 bases stayed unmatched. Germline V gene lookup returns CDR1 SGHRS and CDR2 YFSETQ. CDR3 bases: TGCGCCAGCAGCTCGACAGGGGAACCAGCTAACTATGGCTACACCTTC. This gives the protein CASSSTGEPANYGYTF.

The chain has TRBV19 and TRBJ2-1, with D unclear. Germline CDR1 is LNHDA and CDR2 is SQIVND (reference sequence). V was clipped by 9 bases and J by 1 base, with 7 bases between them. The length of the CDR3 is 12 residues. The CDR3 loop is CASEASYNEQFF. CDR3 coding DNA: TGTGCCAGCGAGGCGTCCTACAATGAGCAGTTCTTC.

This clonotype has only a few counts. This sequence joins TRBV7-9 and TRBJ2-5, with unresolved D. V was shortened by 3 bases and J by 1 base, with 9 bases between the two germline ends. CDR1 is SEHNR, CDR2 FQNEAQ, per germline (reference sequence). This CDR3 is built from 14 residues. This CDR3 is CASSFPRTQETQYF. CDR3 nucleotide sequence: TGTGCCAGCAGCTTCCCCCGGACCCAAGAGACCCAGTACTTC.

In its sample, this clonotype was seen a few times. CDR3 coding DNA: TGTGCCATCAGTGAGACAGGGAGAAGGACAGATACGCAGTATTTT. Translating gives CAISETGRRTDTQYF. The gene calls are TRBV10-3 and TRBJ2-3, with D possibly being TRBD1 (6 bases). The CDR3 is 15 residues long. Germline V gene sequence: CDR1 ENHRY, CDR2 SYGVKD. With 2 bases removed from V and 3 bases from J, the gap between germline ends came to 12 bases.

The sample holds one count of this clonotype. V and J are TRBV12-3 or TRBV12-4 and TRBJ1-2; the match to TRBD1 covers 7 bases. Trimming removed 1 base from V and 8 bases from J; junction bases left unmatched: 10. This CDR3 is built from 15 residues. The CDR3 sequence: CASSLEGTATMGYTF. In nucleotides, the CDR3 is TGTGCCAGCAGTTTAGAAGGGACAGCCACTATGGGCTACACCTTC.

This chain joins TRBV7-3 and TRBJ2-3; 13 nucleotides align to TRBD2. Germline V gives CDR1 SGHTA, CDR2 FQGTGA. Trimming removed 8 bases from V and 3 bases from J; junction bases left unmatched: 11. The CDR3 runs to 17 residues. The CDR3 reads CASSTSGRASGTDTQYF. The CDR3 DNA reads as TGTGCCAGCTCCACTAGCGGGAGGGCCAGTGGTACAGATACGCAGTATTTT.

The chain combines TRBV4-2 with TRBJ2-6, with no clear D. CDR1 and CDR2 (germline): LGHNA, YNFKEQ. This CDR3 has 14 residues. V was clipped by 0 bases and J by 4 bases, with 4 bases between them. The CDR3 spells CASSQDRGANVLTF. As DNA, the CDR3 is TGTGCCAGCAGCCAAGACCGGGGGGCCAACGTCCTGACTTTC.

V is TRBV20-1 and J is TRBJ2-3, with D possibly TRBD2 on 6 matching bases. Per germline, CDR1 DFQATT and CDR2 SNEGSKA (reference sequence). The CDR3 contains 15 residues. The chain's CDR3 is CTIPQRASSTDTQYF. As DNA, the CDR3 is TGCACCATACCGCAGCGGGCCTCTAGCACAGATACGCAGTATTTT.

This clonotype occurred once. The rearrangement joins TRBV18 to TRBJ1-2, with 7 bases lining up with TRBD1. This CDR3 contains 16 residues. From germline, CDR1 is KGHSH and CDR2 LQKENI. The V gene end was trimmed by 1 base and the J gene end by 5 bases; junction bases not matched to a gene: 10. DNA of the CDR3: TGTGCCAGCTCACCACAGATCGGGACAGAGCATTATGGCTACACCTTC. Amino acids: CASSPQIGTEHYGYTF.

This clonotype was seen only a few times. The rearrangement joins TRBV7-3 to TRBJ2-3; D possibly corresponds to TRBD2 (7 bases). Germline lookup yields CDR1 SGHTA and CDR2 FQGTGA. Trimming took off 4 bases at V and 2 bases at J, with 19 bases between the two ends. This CDR3 has 17 amino acids. CDR3 nucleotides: TGTGCCAGCAGCTCCCCCCGGGGGGCGGGGGTCACAGATACGCAGTATTTT. Translation gives CASSSPRGAGVTDTQYF. Using reference TRBV7-3 and TRBJ2-3 for the parts outside the CDR3, the full variable domain is GAGVSQTPSNKVTEKGKYVELRCDPISGHTALYWYRQSLGQGPEFLIYFQGTGAADDSGLPNDRFFAVRPEGSVSTLKIQRTERGDSAVYLCASSSPRGAGVTDTQYFGPGTRLTVL.

This clonotype was seen only a few times. The chain has TRBV20-1 and TRBJ1-6, with a weak D call TRBD1 (6 bases). CDR3 length: 14 amino acids. V was cut by 4 bases and J by 5 bases, with 12 bases left in between. Germline CDR1 reads DFQATT; CDR2 reads SNEGSKA (reference sequence). This CDR3 is CSATDRSNNSPLHF. Here the CDR3 DNA reads TGCAGTGCTACCGACAGGAGCAATAATTCACCCCTCCACTTT.

The chain is built from TRBV29-1 and TRBJ1-2; possible D gene TRBD1, 6 bases. CDR3 length: 12 amino acids. V gave up 2 bases and J gave up 6 bases, with 10 bases separating them. CDR1 is SQVTM, CDR2 ANQGSEA, per germline. CDR3 protein: CSVERTANGYTF. The CDR3 DNA is TGCAGCGTTGAACGGACAGCCAATGGCTACACCTTC.

The chain uses TRBV5-6 and TRBJ2-3; 8 nucleotides match TRBD2. This CDR3 spans 15 amino acids. Trimming took 3 bases from V and 5 from J; bases not matched to a gene: 8. Per the germline V gene, CDR1 is SGHDT and CDR2 is YYEEEE. The CDR3 bases are TGTGCCAGCAGCTCGCCGGGACTAGGGATAGATACGCAGTATTTT. Translation: CASSSPGLGIDTQYF.

The chain employs TRBV9 and TRBJ2-1; no clear D gene. The V end was cut by 0 bases, the J end by 5 bases, with 9 bases between. The CDR3 length is 14 residues. Per germline, CDR1 SGDLS and CDR2 YYNGEE. The CDR3 region is CASSVGSTNNEQFF. CDR3 DNA sequence: TGTGCCAGCAGCGTAGGTAGTACCAACAATGAGCAGTTCTTC.